Below, one T cell receptor (beta chain) is given with its context. In its sample, this clone was seen once. Its antigen remains unidentified. No base-level quality is on record; no much larger clone is a single base apart. Unmatched junction bases come to 8, with V trimmed by 10 bases and J by 4 bases. The CDR3 goes from the cysteine to the phenylalanine over 15 residues. The entry retains the CDR3 DNA only, 45 bases that are in frame from base 1. TCRbeta CDR3 regions were amplified from genomic DNA using the immunoSEQ Assay, a bias-controlled multiplex PCR. Per the source publication's procedure: The number of nucleated cells in each sample was estimated by amplification of reference gene primers within the assay. To quantify the absolute abundance of each unique TCRbeta CDR3 rearrangement, sequence reads were collapsed and filtered. For each sample, productive Simpson clonality was calculated as the square root of Simpson's diversity index across productive rearrangements. TCRdb stores this immuneACCESS table with in-frame sequences only. Part of the clones is absent; in the studies checked, under half of the shortfall reflects unresolved V genes, and no reason is known for the rest. V, J and clone size are those of that table, while D and trimming were read from the DNA. Within this sample are approximately 25,000 clones, with 90% of them counted one time only. The top ten clones comprise about 1.8% of the sample.

The sample comes from a study of blood T cell repertoires in COVID-19 (dated by TCRdb to 2018 to 2020). With regard to the full study: The collaborator samples originated in the United States, Italy and Spain and spanned the acute and convalescent phases of COVID-19. The prospective study material was composed of cDNA or gDNA derived from T cells, B-cell-depleted T cells, or PBMCs. Deeply sampled blood TCRbeta repertoires from subjects exposed to, actively infected with, or recovered from COVID-19 were included in the dataset. The repertoires were released in a freely available public database intended as a resource for research on the immune response to SARS-CoV-2. Samples came from the ongoing ImmuneRACE study (first 160 participants) plus 1,254 subjects from 6 global collaborators. The sample metadata nearly always contained a de-identified subject ID, COVID-19 status, age in years and sex. Where HLA class I and class II types were available, the types were taken from metadata supplied by the sample provider, not from assay-based typing.

On the study overall, not on this receptor specifically: How much clinical and demographic metadata was included differed by source and by participant, and the metadata was provided uncurated.

Whole blood was collected in K2EDTA tubes by collaborating institutions according to the institutions' own protocols. For TCRbeta analysis, collaborator samples were shipped as frozen whole blood, as isolated PBMCs, or as DNA extracted from either sample type. The TCR originated in a woman aged 55-69 years with active COVID-19. This sequence uses TRBV23-1 and TRBJ2-1; 12 bases in between match TRBD2. TRBV23-1 qualifies as an ORF whose function is uncertain. The sample consisted of peripheral blood. DNA sequence: TGCGCCACAACTAGCGGGGGGTTCGGGTACAATGAGCAGTTCTTC. This encodes CATTSGGFGYNEQFF.